The clone carrying this TCR beta chain appeared many times. What it binds is unknown. They built TCR cDNA with 5'RACE template switching, a step that put in a universal primer site and UMIs. TCRdb used MiXCR to reprocess the 5' RACE reads, holding one entry per CDR3 protein. Among more than 95,000 distinct CDR3 sequences listed, 7.4% were seen once. The data originate from a study of T cells after yellow fever vaccination. Study background: Preparation of fractions with low cell numbers was performed using SMART-Seq v4 Ultra Low Input.

Trimming cost V 3 bases and J 2 bases, with 9 bases left between them. In germline, CDR1 is WSHSY, CDR2 SAAADI. This CDR3 is built from 14 residues. Study-level findings and limits: Clonotypes shared by both compartments, CD4 and CD8, made up a small share. Repertoires sorted by FACS could include abundant clonotypes that are contaminants from the bulk population.

This receptor was identified in a man aged 18 to 30 who received the YFV17D yellow fever vaccine. The V call is TRBV10-2, the J call TRBJ2-3; maybe TRBD1 (6 bases). Specimen: CD4+ T cells sorted from PBMCs, collected 10 days after the first yellow fever vaccination. CDR3 in DNA: TGCGCCAGCAGTGACAGGGGCCCCACAGATACGCAGTATTTT. It yields the protein CASSDRGPTDTQYF.